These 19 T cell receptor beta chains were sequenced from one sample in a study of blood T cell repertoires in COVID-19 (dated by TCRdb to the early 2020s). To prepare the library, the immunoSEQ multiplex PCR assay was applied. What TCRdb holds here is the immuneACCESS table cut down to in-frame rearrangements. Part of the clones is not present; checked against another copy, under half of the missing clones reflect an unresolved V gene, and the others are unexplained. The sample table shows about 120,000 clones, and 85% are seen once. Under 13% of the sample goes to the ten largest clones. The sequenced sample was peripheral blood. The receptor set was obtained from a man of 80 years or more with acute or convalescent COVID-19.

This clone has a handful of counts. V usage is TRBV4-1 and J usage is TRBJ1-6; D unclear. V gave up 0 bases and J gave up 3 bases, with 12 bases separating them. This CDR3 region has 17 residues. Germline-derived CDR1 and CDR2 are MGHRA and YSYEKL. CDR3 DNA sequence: TGCGCCAGCAGCCAAGATCGCGGAGGAAGCTATAATTCACCCCTCCACTTT. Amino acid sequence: CASSQDRGGSYNSPLHF.

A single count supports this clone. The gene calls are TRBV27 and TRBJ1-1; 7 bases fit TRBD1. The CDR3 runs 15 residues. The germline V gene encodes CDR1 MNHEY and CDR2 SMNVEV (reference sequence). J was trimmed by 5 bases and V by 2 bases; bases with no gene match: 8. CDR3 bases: TGTGCCAGCAGTTTAGGTGACAGGGTAAGGACTGAAGCTTTCTTT. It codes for CASSLGDRVRTEAFF.

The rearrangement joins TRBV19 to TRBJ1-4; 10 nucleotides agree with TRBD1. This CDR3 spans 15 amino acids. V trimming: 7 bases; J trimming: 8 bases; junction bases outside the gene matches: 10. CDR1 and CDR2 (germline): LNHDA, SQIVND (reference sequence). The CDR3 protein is CASTPKRTGGEKLFF. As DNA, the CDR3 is TGTGCCAGTACCCCGAAAAGGACAGGGGGAGAAAAACTGTTTTTT.

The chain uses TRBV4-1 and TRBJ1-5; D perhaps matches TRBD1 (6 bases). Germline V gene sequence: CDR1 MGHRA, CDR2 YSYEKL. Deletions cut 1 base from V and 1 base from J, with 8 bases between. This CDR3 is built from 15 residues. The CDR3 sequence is CASSQGTVSNQPQHF. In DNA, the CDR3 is TGCGCCAGCAGCCAAGGGACAGTCAGCAATCAGCCCCAGCATTTT.

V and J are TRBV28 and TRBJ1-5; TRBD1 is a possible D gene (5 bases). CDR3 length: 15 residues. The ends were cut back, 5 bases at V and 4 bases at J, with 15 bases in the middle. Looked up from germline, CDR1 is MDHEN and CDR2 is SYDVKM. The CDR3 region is CASSPQGGRNQPQHF. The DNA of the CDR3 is TGTGCCAGCAGTCCCCAGGGCGGGAGAAATCAGCCCCAGCATTTT.

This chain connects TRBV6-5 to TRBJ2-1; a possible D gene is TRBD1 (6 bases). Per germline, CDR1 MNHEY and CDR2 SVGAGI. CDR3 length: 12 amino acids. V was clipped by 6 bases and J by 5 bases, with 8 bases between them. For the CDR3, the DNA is TGTGCCAGCAGCCGGACAGACAATGAGCAGTTCTTC. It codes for CASSRTDNEQFF.

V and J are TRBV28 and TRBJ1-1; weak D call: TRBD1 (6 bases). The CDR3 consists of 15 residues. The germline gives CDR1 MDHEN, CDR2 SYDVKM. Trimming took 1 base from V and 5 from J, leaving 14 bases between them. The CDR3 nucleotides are TGTGCCAGCAGTTTATCTTCGGGGGGGCGGACTGAAGCTTTCTTT. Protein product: CASSLSSGGRTEAFF.

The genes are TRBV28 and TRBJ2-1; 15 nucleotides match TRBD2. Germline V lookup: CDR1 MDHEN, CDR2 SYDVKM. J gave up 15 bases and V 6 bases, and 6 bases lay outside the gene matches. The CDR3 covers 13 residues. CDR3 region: CASSRTSGRVGFF. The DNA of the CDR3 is TGTGCCAGCAGCCGGACTAGCGGGAGGGTTGGGTTCTTC. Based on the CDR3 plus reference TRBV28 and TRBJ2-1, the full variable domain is DVKVTQSSRYLVKRTGEKVFLECVQDMDHENMFWYRQDPGLGLRLIYFSYDVKMKEKGDIPEGYSVSREKKERFSLILESASTNQTSMYLCASSRTSGRVGFFGPGTRLTVL.

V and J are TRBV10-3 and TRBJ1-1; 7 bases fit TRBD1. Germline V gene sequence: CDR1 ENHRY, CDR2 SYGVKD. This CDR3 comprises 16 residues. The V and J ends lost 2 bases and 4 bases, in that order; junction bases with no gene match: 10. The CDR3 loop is CAISEPGQLGITEAFF. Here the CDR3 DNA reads TGTGCCATCAGTGAGCCGGGACAGCTGGGGATCACTGAAGCTTTCTTT.

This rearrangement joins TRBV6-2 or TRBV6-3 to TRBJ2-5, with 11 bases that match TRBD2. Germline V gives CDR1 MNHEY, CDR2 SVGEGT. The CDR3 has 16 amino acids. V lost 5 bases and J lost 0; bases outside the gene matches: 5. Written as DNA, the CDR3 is TGTGCCAGCAGTAGGACTAGCGGGTATTACCAAGAGACCCAGTACTTC. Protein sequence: CASSRTSGYYQETQYF.

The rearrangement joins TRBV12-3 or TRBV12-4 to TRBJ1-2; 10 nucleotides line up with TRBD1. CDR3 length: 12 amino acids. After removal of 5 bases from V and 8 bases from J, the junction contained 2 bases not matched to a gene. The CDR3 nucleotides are TGTGCCAGCAGTGGACAGGGGGAGGGCTACACCTTC. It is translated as CASSGQGEGYTF.

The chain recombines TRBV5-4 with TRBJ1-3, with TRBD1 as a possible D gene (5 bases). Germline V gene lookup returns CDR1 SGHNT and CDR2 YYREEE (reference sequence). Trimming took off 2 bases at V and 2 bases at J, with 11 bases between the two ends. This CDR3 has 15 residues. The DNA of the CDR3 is TGTGCCAGCAGCTTCGGGGGAAGGACTGGAAACACCATATATTTT. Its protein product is CASSFGGRTGNTIYF.

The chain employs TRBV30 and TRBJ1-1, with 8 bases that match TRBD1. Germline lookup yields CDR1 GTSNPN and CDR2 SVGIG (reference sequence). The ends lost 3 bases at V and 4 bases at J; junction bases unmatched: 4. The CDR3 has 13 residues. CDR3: CAWRRTGTTEAFF. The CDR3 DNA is TGTGCCTGGAGACGGACAGGGACCACTGAAGCTTTCTTT.

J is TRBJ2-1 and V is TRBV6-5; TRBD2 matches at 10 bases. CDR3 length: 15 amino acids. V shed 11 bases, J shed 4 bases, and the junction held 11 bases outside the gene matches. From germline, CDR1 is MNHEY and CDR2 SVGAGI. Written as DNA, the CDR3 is TGTGCCGCCGGTTCGGAGCGGGGGGGATACAATGAGCAGTTCTTC. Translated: CAAGSERGGYNEQFF.

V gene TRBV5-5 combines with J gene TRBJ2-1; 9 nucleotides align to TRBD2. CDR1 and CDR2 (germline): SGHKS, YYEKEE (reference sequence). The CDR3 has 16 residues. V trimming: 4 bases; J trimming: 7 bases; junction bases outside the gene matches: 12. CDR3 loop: CASSPSIAGVRNEQFF. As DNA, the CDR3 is TGTGCCAGCAGCCCTTCGATAGCGGGAGTTCGAAATGAGCAGTTCTTC. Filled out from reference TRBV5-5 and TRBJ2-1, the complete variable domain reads DAGVTQSPTHLIKTRGQQVTLRCSPISGHKSVSWYQQVLGQGPQFIFQYYEKEERGRGNFPDRFSARQFPNYSSELNVNALLLGDSALYLCASSPSIAGVRNEQFFGPGTRLTVL.

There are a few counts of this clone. The CDR3 spells CATSLTGYGQPQHF. The CDR3 region has the DNA TGTGCCACCAGCCTTACAGGGTACGGTCAGCCCCAGCATTTT. The chain joins TRBV15 to TRBJ1-5; D is possibly TRBD1 (6 bases). V lost 5 bases, J lost 6 bases, and 14 bases lay in between. The CDR3 covers 14 residues. The V gene's germline CDR1 is LNHNV and CDR2 YYDKDF (reference sequence). The full variable domain, in which reference TRBV15 and TRBJ1-5 provide the parts outside the CDR3, is DAMVIQNPRYQVTQFGKPVTLSCSQTLNHNVMYWYQQKSSQAPKLLFHYYDKDFNNEADTPDNFQSRRPNTSFCFLDIRSPGLGDTAMYLCATSLTGYGQPQHFGDGTRLSIL.

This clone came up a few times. In DNA form, the CDR3 reads TGTGCCACCAGCAGAGATAGAAGGACAGGGGTTGGCTACACCTTC. It translates to CATSRDRRTGVGYTF. This sequence joins TRBV15 and TRBJ1-2, with 9 bases fitting TRBD1. The ends lost 0 bases at V and 7 bases at J; junction bases unmatched: 6. CDR3 length: 15 residues. Germline loops: CDR1 LNHNV, CDR2 YYDKDF (reference sequence). Full variable domain (outside the CDR3, taken from reference TRBV15 and TRBJ1-2): DAMVIQNPRYQVTQFGKPVTLSCSQTLNHNVMYWYQQKSSQAPKLLFHYYDKDFNNEADTPDNFQSRRPNTSFCFLDIRSPGLGDTAMYLCATSRDRRTGVGYTFGSGTRLTVV.

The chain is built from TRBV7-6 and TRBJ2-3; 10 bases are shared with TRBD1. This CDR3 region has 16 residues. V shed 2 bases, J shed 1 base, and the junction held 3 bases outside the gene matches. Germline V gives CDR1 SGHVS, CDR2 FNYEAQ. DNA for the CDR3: TGTGCCAGCAGCTTAACCGGACAGGGGGGCACAGATACGCAGTATTTT. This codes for CASSLTGQGGTDTQYF.

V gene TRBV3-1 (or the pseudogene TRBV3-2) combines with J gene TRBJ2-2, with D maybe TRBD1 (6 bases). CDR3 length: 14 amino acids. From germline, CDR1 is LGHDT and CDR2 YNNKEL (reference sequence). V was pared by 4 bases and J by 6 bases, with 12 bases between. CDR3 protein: CASSPTGRPGELFF. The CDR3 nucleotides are TGTGCCAGCAGCCCCACAGGGCGACCCGGGGAGCTGTTTTTT.